The 31 T cell receptor beta chains reported below all come from one sample, sequenced in a study of cytotoxic CD8 clonotypes in ibrutinib-treated CLL. Sequencing used immunoSEQ multiplex PCR; TCRdb keeps in-frame clones, though not all of them. The repertoire has 35,000 to 50,000 clones, nearly 70% of them found once; the top ten carry around an eighth. Sequencing was performed on PBMCs, taken after 12 months of ibrutinib treatment. Every receptor here comes from a human donor with chronic lymphocytic leukemia.

This clone was observed a handful of times. J is TRBJ2-1 and V is TRBV18; D ambiguous. This CDR3 has 14 amino acids. Trimming pared 3 bases from V and 5 bases from J, leaving 11 bases between. Germline assignment: CDR1 KGHSH and CDR2 LQKENI. CDR3: CASSPGNRDNEQFF. The CDR3 nucleotides are TGTGCCAGCTCACCGGGGAACAGAGACAATGAGCAGTTCTTC.

The chain combines TRBV19 with TRBJ2-2; D call uncertain. V lost 7 bases and J 1 base, leaving 7 bases between the germline ends. This CDR3 is 13 amino acids long. Looked up from germline, CDR1 is LNHDA and CDR2 is SQIVND (reference sequence). The DNA for the CDR3 is TGTGCCAGTAAAAACAAGAACACCGGGGAGCTGTTTTTT. Translating gives CASKNKNTGELFF.

V usage is TRBV25-1 and J usage is TRBJ2-1; D remains ambiguous. Trimming took 4 bases from V and 6 from J, leaving 4 bases between them. Per germline, CDR1 MGHDK and CDR2 SYGVNS. This CDR3 is built from 11 residues. The CDR3: CASSGLNEQFF. CDR3 DNA sequence: TGTGCCAGCAGTGGCCTCAATGAGCAGTTCTTC.

The rearrangement links TRBV28 to TRBJ2-7; 9 bases map to TRBD1. This CDR3 comprises 14 residues. CDR1 is MDHEN and CDR2 is SYDVKM in the germline V gene. With 6 bases clipped from V and 5 bases from J, the junction kept 8 bases outside the gene matches. The CDR3 coding sequence is TGTGCCAGCAGGGGGCCGGGACAGGGAAACGAGCAGTACTTC. Translated: CASRGPGQGNEQYF.

The chain combines TRBV19 with TRBJ1-5; no clear D. The germline V and J ends were trimmed by 6 bases and 5 bases, with 8 bases remaining between them. Per germline, CDR1 LNHDA and CDR2 SQIVND (reference sequence). The CDR3 totals 12 residues. CDR3 in amino acids: CASRRRDQPQHF. The CDR3 nucleotides are TGTGCCAGTAGAAGAAGGGATCAGCCCCAGCATTTT.

J is TRBJ2-7 and V is TRBV28, with D perhaps matching TRBD1 or TRBD2 (5 bases each). Trimming left V 10 bases short and J 0 bases short, with 13 bases between. CDR3 length: 13 amino acids. Germline assignment: CDR1 MDHEN and CDR2 SYDVKM. In DNA, the CDR3 is TGTGCCACTTCGGGGCTGAGCTCCTACGAGCAGTACTTC. Translating gives CATSGLSSYEQYF.

This clone has more than one count but fewer than ten. This chain connects TRBV9 to TRBJ2-1, with 11 nucleotides matching TRBD2. V trimming: 5 bases; J trimming: 6 bases; junction bases outside the gene matches: 7. Germline V CDR1 and CDR2: SGDLS, YYNGEE. CDR3 length: 15 amino acids. The CDR3, as DNA: TGTGCCAGCAGTGGACCCGGGACTAGCGGCAATGAGCAGTTCTTC. As protein: CASSGPGTSGNEQFF. Variable domain in full (rest from reference TRBV9 and TRBJ2-1): DSGVTQTPKHLITATGQRVTLRCSPRSGDLSVYWYQQSLDQGLQFLIQYYNGEERAKGNILERFSAQQFPDLHSELNLSSLELGDSALYFCASSGPGTSGNEQFFGPGTRLTVL.

This rearrangement joins TRBV27 to TRBJ2-1; 15 positions match TRBD2. The germline V gene encodes CDR1 MNHEY and CDR2 SMNVEV (reference sequence). The ends lost 3 bases at V and 3 bases at J; junction bases unmatched: 9. This CDR3 has 19 amino acids. CDR3 sequence reads: CASSFPGLAGGGGYNEQFF. The CDR3 nucleotides read TGTGCCAGCAGTTTCCCGGGACTAGCGGGAGGAGGGGGCTACAATGAGCAGTTCTTC.

V usage is TRBV2 and J usage is TRBJ2-3, with 8 bases lining up with TRBD2. Germline CDR1 SNHLY, CDR2 FYNNEI. J was trimmed by 5 bases and V by 8 bases; bases with no gene match: 9. The CDR3 totals 14 residues. In DNA, the CDR3 is TGTGCCAGCGAGCGGGAGAGGAGCTTAGATACGCAGTATTTT. Amino acid sequence: CASERERSLDTQYF.

CDR3 sequence: CAWSGGGGQPQHF. The CDR3 region has the DNA TGTGCCTGGAGTGGCGGGGGAGGCCAGCCCCAGCATTTT. This chain uses TRBV30 with TRBJ1-5, with D possibly being TRBD1 (5 bases). This CDR3 has 13 amino acids. Trimming cost V 1 base and J 7 bases, with 11 bases left between them. Germline V gene lookup returns CDR1 GTSNPN and CDR2 SVGIG (reference sequence).

CDR3 in amino acids: CASSPGTDRYYEQYF. The CDR3 DNA follows: TGTGCCAGCAGCCCCGGGACTGATAGATACTACGAGCAGTACTTC. The chain uses TRBV5-4 and TRBJ2-7; D might be TRBD2 (6 bases). Per germline, CDR1 SGHNT and CDR2 YYREEE (reference sequence). V was shortened by 4 bases and J by 3 bases, with 17 bases between the two germline ends. CDR3 length equals 15 residues.

Relative to its sample, this clone is medium-sized (0.01 to 0.1%). The rearrangement links TRBV4-3 to TRBJ1-1, with 7 bases that match TRBD1. Losses at the gene ends were 0 bases for V and 4 bases for J; bases not matched to a gene: 5. CDR1 is LGHNA, CDR2 YSLEER, per germline. This CDR3 spans 15 amino acids. This CDR3 reads CASSQDSGGVTEAFF. The CDR3 bases are TGCGCCAGCAGCCAAGATTCAGGGGGTGTCACTGAAGCTTTCTTT.

This rearrangement joins TRBV7-3 to TRBJ2-3, with 7 bases identical to TRBD2. Germline trimming cut 5 bases from V and 0 bases from J; bases unmatched to any gene: 11. There are 17 residues in the CDR3. Germline values: CDR1 SGHTA, CDR2 FQGTGA. CDR3 amino acids: CASSHAGGTPSTDTQYF. The DNA for the CDR3 is TGTGCCAGCAGCCATGCCGGGGGGACTCCAAGCACAGATACGCAGTATTTT.

The rearrangement links TRBV9 to TRBJ2-7; 7 bases agree with TRBD1. Looked up from germline, CDR1 is SGDLS and CDR2 is YYNGEE. The CDR3 is 16 residues long. V gave up 0 bases and J gave up 0 bases; unmatched junction bases: 6. The CDR3 loop is CASSVGGRGNSYEQYF. DNA of the CDR3: TGTGCCAGCAGCGTAGGAGGCAGGGGGAACTCCTACGAGCAGTACTTC.

This clone occurred a few times. V usage is TRBV18 and J usage is TRBJ1-5; 8 bases are a match to TRBD1. Germline V gives CDR1 KGHSH, CDR2 LQKENI. V was pared by 3 bases and J by 7 bases, with 5 bases of the junction left unmatched. The CDR3 spans 14 residues. The CDR3 region has the DNA TGTGCCAGCTCACCCGACAGGGGAGGACAGCCCCAGCATTTT. It is translated as CASSPDRGGQPQHF.

The CDR3 DNA reads TGTGCCAGCAGCCAAGAATCGAGCGGGAGGGCTGAGCAGTTCTTC. This translates into CASSQESSGRAEQFF. The chain employs TRBV14 and TRBJ2-1; 10 bases line up with TRBD2. V lost 0 bases and J lost 9; bases outside the gene matches: 5. This CDR3 region has 15 residues. Germline V gene data show CDR1 as SGHDN and CDR2 as FVKESK.

V is TRBV2 and J is TRBJ2-1; TRBD2 aligns across 9 bases. With V trimmed by 8 bases and J by 2 bases, 4 bases remained unmatched. CDR3 length: 14 residues. Looked up from germline, CDR1 is SNHLY and CDR2 is FYNNEI. In DNA form, the CDR3 reads TGTGCCAGCTCGGGACTAGCTGCCTACAATGAGCAGTTCTTC. This codes for CASSGLAAYNEQFF. The full variable domain, its missing parts supplied by reference TRBV2 and TRBJ2-1, is EPEVTQTPSHQVTQMGQEVILRCVPISNHLYFYWYRQILGQKVEFLVSFYNNEISEKSEIFDDQFSVERPDGSNFTLKIRSTKLEDSAMYFCASSGLAAYNEQFFGPGTRLTVL.

This chain links TRBV11-2 with TRBJ2-1, with 10 bases that match TRBD1. V lost 1 base and J lost 7; bases outside the gene matches: 7. The CDR3 sequence is 16 residues long. Germline V gene sequence: CDR1 SGHAT, CDR2 FQNNGV. The CDR3 sequence is CASSLVRDRGGNEQFF. Written as DNA, the CDR3 is TGTGCCAGCAGCTTAGTTCGGGACAGGGGTGGGAATGAGCAGTTCTTC.

The rearrangement joins TRBV7-6 to TRBJ1-1; D is undetermined. From germline, CDR1 is SGHVS and CDR2 FNYEAQ. The CDR3 sequence is 16 residues long. Trimming pared 5 bases from V and 0 bases from J, leaving 16 bases between. CDR3 sequence: CASSPSAGNMNTEAFF. In DNA, the CDR3 is TGTGCCAGCAGCCCATCCGCGGGCAACATGAACACTGAAGCTTTCTTT. Filled out from reference TRBV7-6 and TRBJ1-1, the complete variable domain reads GAGVSQSPRYKVTKRGQDVALRCDPISGHVSLYWYRQALGQGPEFLTYFNYEAQQDKSGLPNDRFSAERPEGSISTLTIQRTEQRDSAMYRCASSPSAGNMNTEAFFGQGTRLTVV.

V usage is TRBV7-2 and J usage is TRBJ1-4, with TRBD1 matching 10 bases. CDR3 size: 14 residues. Trimming removed 5 bases from V and 8 bases from J; junction bases left unmatched: 5. Per germline, CDR1 SGHTA and CDR2 FQGNSA. The CDR3 sequence is CASSQGQGGEKLFF. CDR3 nucleotide sequence: TGTGCCAGCAGCCAAGGACAGGGGGGAGAAAAACTGTTTTTT.

The chain joins TRBV30 to TRBJ2-7; TRBD1 agrees at 8 bases. CDR3 length: 12 amino acids. J gave up 6 bases and V 1 base, and 2 bases lay outside the gene matches. Per germline, CDR1 GTSNPN and CDR2 SVGIG (reference sequence). DNA for the CDR3: TGTGCCTGGAGTGAACAGGGGGGCGAGCAGTACTTC. This codes for CAWSEQGGEQYF.

The chain uses TRBV28 and TRBJ1-1; 11 bases align to TRBD1. The CDR3 spans 14 residues. V trimming: 4 bases; J trimming: 6 bases; junction bases outside the gene matches: 4. The V gene's germline CDR1 is MDHEN and CDR2 SYDVKM. CDR3 protein: CASSSGQGAAEAFF. In nucleotides, the CDR3 is TGTGCCAGCAGTTCTGGACAGGGGGCGGCTGAAGCTTTCTTT.

This clone appeared a single time. This chain uses TRBV7-9 with TRBJ2-2; D uncertain. Germline CDR1 SEHNR, CDR2 FQNEAQ (reference sequence). V lost 4 bases to trimming and J lost 4 bases, with 7 bases between them. The CDR3 contains 13 residues. The CDR3 coding sequence is TGTGCCAGCAGCTCCACGGGCACCGGGGAGCTGTTTTTT. It encodes CASSSTGTGELFF.

This clone was detected only a few times. The chain employs TRBV10-3 and TRBJ2-5; 14 bases agree with TRBD2. The CDR3 length is 15 residues. The V and J ends lost 11 bases and 6 bases, in that order; junction bases with no gene match: 11. Germline CDR1 ENHRY, CDR2 SYGVKD. Written as DNA, the CDR3 is TGTGCCTCCGGAGTGGGACTAGCGGGAGAAAAGACCCAGTACTTC. Protein product: CASGVGLAGEKTQYF.

This clone came up once. The chain joins TRBV6-5 to TRBJ2-4; D is unresolved. This CDR3 is 11 amino acids long. V lost 5 bases and J 2 bases, leaving 1 base between the germline ends. Germline V gene data show CDR1 as MNHEY and CDR2 as SVGAGI. This CDR3 is CASSPKNIQYF. DNA for the CDR3: TGTGCCAGCAGTCCCAAAAACATTCAGTACTTC.

The chain couples TRBV9 to TRBJ2-1; TRBD2 aligns across 16 bases. Germline lookup yields CDR1 SGDLS and CDR2 YYNGEE. The length of the CDR3 is 16 residues. Trimming at V came to 2 bases and at J to 10 bases, leaving 6 bases not matched to a gene. CDR3 in DNA: TGTGCCAGCAGCGTTACCGGGACTAGCGGGAGGGACGAGCAGTTCTTC. Protein: CASSVTGTSGRDEQFF.

This clone was detected a few times. V and J are TRBV19 and TRBJ2-2; D unclear. The germline gives CDR1 LNHDA, CDR2 SQIVND (reference sequence). V lost 4 bases, J lost 6 bases, and 12 bases lay in between. The CDR3 loop spans 14 amino acids. The CDR3 bases are TGTGCCAGTAGTACCCAAAGGCCCTCCGGGGAGCTGTTTTTT. Its protein is CASSTQRPSGELFF.

The chain uses TRBV6-6 and TRBJ2-5; D gene unclear. The CDR3 covers 12 residues. CDR1 is MNHNY and CDR2 is SVGAGI in the germline V gene (reference sequence). Between the trimmed V and J ends, which lost 2 bases and 3 bases, there was a span of 4 bases. The CDR3 is CASSYGKETQYF. The CDR3 DNA reads TGTGCCAGCAGTTACGGGAAAGAGACCCAGTACTTC.

The chain combines TRBV23-1 with TRBJ2-7; perhaps D is TRBD1 or TRBD2 (5 bases each). TRBV23-1 is annotated as an ORF whose role is uncertain. This CDR3 spans 14 amino acids. The ends were cut back, 4 bases at V and 4 bases at J, with 14 bases in the middle. The CDR3 here is CASSPGPSIYEQYF. The CDR3, as DNA: TGCGCCAGCAGTCCGGGACCGTCAATTTACGAGCAGTACTTC.

This chain uses TRBV14 with TRBJ2-7; 7 positions match TRBD1. The CDR3 is made up of 14 amino acids. V trimming: 4 bases; J trimming: 7 bases; junction bases outside the gene matches: 10. CDR1 is SGHDN, CDR2 FVKESK, per germline. As DNA, the CDR3 is TGTGCCAGCAGCCTTTATTGGGGACAGCGGGAGCAGTACTTC. This translates into CASSLYWGQREQYF.

The V call is TRBV10-1, the J call TRBJ2-7; 8 bases map to TRBD2. Per the germline V gene, CDR1 is WNHNN and CDR2 is SYGVQD (reference sequence). The CDR3 has 13 residues. The V and J ends lost 5 bases and 2 bases, in that order; junction bases with no gene match: 2. The CDR3 sequence: CASSFSGTYEQYF. The CDR3 region has the DNA TGCGCCAGCAGTTTTAGCGGGACCTACGAGCAGTACTTC.